The clone carrying this T cell receptor beta chain was recorded only once. Antigen: not known. Sorted-subset replicate PCRs used 200 ng DNA, about 30,000 T cell genomes. The data were produced by immunoSEQ multiplex PCR, yet TCRdb's version contains in-frame clones alone and is incomplete. The top ten hold 0.39% of the sample, which has more than 2,000,000 clones, roughly 93% seen once. This CDR3 is 15 amino acids long. Germline lookup yields CDR1 MDHEN and CDR2 SYDVKM. V trimming: 3 bases; J trimming: 0 bases; junction bases outside the gene matches: 3. The data were taken from a study of shared clonotypes between healthy human individuals. Findings of the study overall: Incompleteness in sorted-subset sequencing, despite large depth, was shown by rarefaction.

From CD4+ cells came CD45RA+ naive and CD45RA-negative memory subsets. Sequencing was done on a sample of naive CD4+ T cells from PBMCs. Subset defined: CD45RA+ positively selected. V and J are TRBV28 and TRBJ2-3, with TRBD1 matching over 7 bases. The sequence was collected from a man aged 18 to 30 in good health. Some clones in this sample may be carry-over from other donors' samples. For the CDR3, the DNA is TGTGCCAGCAGTTTGAGACAGGGTAGCACAGATACGCAGTATTTT. This encodes CASSLRQGSTDTQYF.